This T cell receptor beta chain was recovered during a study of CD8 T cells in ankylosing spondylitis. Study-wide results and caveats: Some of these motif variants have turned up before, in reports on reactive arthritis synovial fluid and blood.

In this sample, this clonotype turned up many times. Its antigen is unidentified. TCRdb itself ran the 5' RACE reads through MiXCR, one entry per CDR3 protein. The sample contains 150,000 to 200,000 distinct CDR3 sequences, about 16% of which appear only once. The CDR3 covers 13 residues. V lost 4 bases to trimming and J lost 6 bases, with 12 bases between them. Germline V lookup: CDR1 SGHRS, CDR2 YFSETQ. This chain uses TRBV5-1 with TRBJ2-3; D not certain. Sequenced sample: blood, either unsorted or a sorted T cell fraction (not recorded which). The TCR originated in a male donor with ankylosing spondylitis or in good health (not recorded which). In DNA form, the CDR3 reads TGCGCCAGCAGCGAACCCCCGACGGATACGCAGTATTTT. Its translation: CASSEPPTDTQYF.